A single sample is the source of the 8 T cell receptor beta chains below, sequenced in a study of T-cell reconstitution after alpha-beta-depleted transplantation in children. Using unique molecular identifiers, the investigators prepared the TCRbeta library. In TCRdb, the PCR reads were re-called with MiXCR into one record per CDR3 protein. The sample comprises more than 150,000 distinct CDR3 sequences, over 5.5% of which are singletons, and roughly 3% rests with the top ten. Source: PBMCs from the stem cell graft donor, taken from the stem cell graft. These receptor sequences come from a human donor who donated a stem cell graft to a child with Wiskott-Aldrich syndrome.

Many counts were recorded for this clonotype. The J gene is TRBJ2-6, the V gene TRBV4-3; unclear D gene. The CDR3 length is 16 residues. CDR1 and CDR2 from the germline V gene are LGHNA and YSLEER. V was trimmed by 0 bases and J by 0 bases, leaving 6 bases between them. CDR3 residues: CASSQDYSSGANVLTF. The CDR3 coding sequence is TGCGCCAGCAGCCAAGATTACAGCTCTGGGGCCAACGTCCTGACTTTC.

This clonotype was found many times. The chain has TRBV5-1 and TRBJ1-4; D is perhaps TRBD1 (5 bases). The germline V and J ends were trimmed by 2 bases and 7 bases, with 12 bases remaining between them. The germline CDR1 and CDR2 sequences are SGHRS and YFSETQ. The length of the CDR3 is 14 residues. The CDR3 reads CASSFGQGGEKLFF. The CDR3 bases are TGCGCCAGCAGCTTTGGGCAGGGAGGTGAAAAACTGTTTTTT. Using reference TRBV5-1 and TRBJ1-4 for the parts outside the CDR3, the full variable domain is KAGVTQTPRYLIKTRGQQVTLSCSPISGHRSVSWYQQTPGQGLQFLFEYFSETQRNKGNFPGRFSGRQFSNSRSEMNVSTLELGDSALYLCASSFGQGGEKLFFGSGTQLSVL.

This clonotype was recorded at least ten times. The chain joins TRBV5-1 to TRBJ2-5; D possibly uses TRBD1 or TRBD2 (5 bases each). The CDR3 sequence is 14 residues long. Trimming took 1 base from V and 3 from J, leaving 10 bases between them. Germline V gene lookup returns CDR1 SGHRS and CDR2 YFSETQ. CDR3 protein: CASSLSGTEETQYF. The CDR3, as DNA: TGCGCCAGCAGCTTGTCGGGGACCGAAGAGACCCAGTACTTC. The whole variable domain, remainder taken from reference TRBV5-1 and TRBJ2-5, is KAGVTQTPRYLIKTRGQQVTLSCSPISGHRSVSWYQQTPGQGLQFLFEYFSETQRNKGNFPGRFSGRQFSNSRSEMNVSTLELGDSALYLCASSLSGTEETQYFGPGTRLLVL.

V usage is TRBV29-1 and J usage is TRBJ2-3, with 9 bases lining up with TRBD1. This CDR3 contains 13 residues. V shed 7 bases and J 4 bases; nucleotides not matched to a gene: 6. Germline V gives CDR1 SQVTM, CDR2 ANQGSEA. Here the CDR3 DNA reads TGCAGCGGCAACAGGGGGCAGGCAGATACGCAGTATTTT. Residues: CSGNRGQADTQYF.

The rearrangement uses TRBV23-1 and TRBJ1-5; D is unclear. TRBV23-1 is identified as an open reading frame with a role that is uncertain. V lost 3 bases to trimming and J lost 6 bases, with 12 bases between them. This CDR3 is built from 14 residues. DNA of the CDR3: TGCGCCAGCAGTCAGTGGGTTACGGGTCAGCCCCAGCATTTT. Translated, it gives CASSQWVTGQPQHF.

The sample holds many counts of this clonotype. CDR3 DNA sequence: TGTGCCAGCAGTTTAGCGCTATTAGGTTGGACTGAAGCTTTCTTT. Translation gives CASSLALLGWTEAFF. The V and J genes are TRBV12-3 or TRBV12-4 and TRBJ1-1, with unresolved D. V lost 0 bases and J 5 bases, leaving 13 bases between the germline ends. This CDR3 has 15 residues.

This clonotype showed up many times. The chain recombines TRBV6-5 with TRBJ2-3, with D tentatively TRBD2 (6 bases). Per germline, CDR1 MNHEY and CDR2 SVGAGI. This CDR3 is 16 amino acids long. V was shortened by 4 bases and J by 2 bases, with 16 bases between the two germline ends. The DNA for the CDR3 is TGTGCCAGCAGTTTACTAGCCTTATCGGTCACAGATACGCAGTATTTT. This encodes CASSLLALSVTDTQYF.

In this sample, this clonotype turned up many times. The chain links TRBV5-1 to TRBJ1-1; D call uncertain. The V and J ends lost 2 bases and 3 bases respectively, with 5 bases between them. The CDR3 sequence is 12 residues long. The germline gives CDR1 SGHRS, CDR2 YFSETQ. CDR3 nucleotide sequence: TGCGCCAGCAGCTTAACAGACACTGAAGCTTTCTTT. Protein: CASSLTDTEAFF. Full variable domain (remainder filled in from reference TRBV5-1 and TRBJ1-1): KAGVTQTPRYLIKTRGQQVTLSCSPISGHRSVSWYQQTPGQGLQFLFEYFSETQRNKGNFPGRFSGRQFSNSRSEMNVSTLELGDSALYLCASSLTDTEAFFGQGTRLTVV.